This T cell receptor beta chain was captured by sequencing in a study of T-cell reconstitution after alpha-beta-depleted transplantation in children. The sample holds a few counts of this clonotype. The antigen remains undetermined. General study results and limits: Most T-cell counts and diversity one year after the transplant came from T cells that were newly produced. Alpha-beta T cells present about two months after transplant were reported to originate from several hundred expanded graft clones.

For TCRbeta, the library was prepared with unique molecular identifiers. TCRdb recomputed calls from the PCR reads with MiXCR, one row per CDR3 protein. The sample lists a few hundred thousand distinct CDR3 sequences; roughly a quarter were seen once. The CDR3 spans 13 residues. CDR1 DFQATT and CDR2 SNEGSKA come from the germline V gene (reference sequence). J gave up 8 bases and V 4 bases, and 8 bases lay outside the gene matches. The chain is built from TRBV20-1 and TRBJ2-1; 7 bases agree with TRBD2. The specimen comprised PBMCs, sampled before TCRalphabeta/CD19-depleted stem cell transplant. This receptor was identified in a boy less than two years old with Wiskott-Aldrich syndrome, due to receive a stem cell transplant. This CDR3 is CSAMGGRKDEQFF. The CDR3 bases are TGCAGTGCTATGGGAGGGAGGAAAGATGAGCAGTTCTTC.